These 32 T cell receptor beta chains were sequenced from one sample in a study of cytomegalovirus exposure and HLA in healthy donors. PCR primers comprised 60 Vbeta and 13 Jbeta primers. The data were produced by immunoSEQ multiplex PCR, yet TCRdb's version contains in-frame clones alone and is incomplete. The profile shows tens of thousands of clones, approximately 80% of them singletons. The sample comprised PBMCs. The receptors stem from a man aged 18 to 30 in good health and CMV-seropositive.

In DNA form, the CDR3 reads TGTGCCAGCAGACGAAGCGAGTCCGTGGGCTACGAGCAGTACTTC. This translates into CASRRSESVGYEQYF. The genes are TRBV6-5 and TRBJ2-7, with unresolved D. Germline CDR1 reads MNHEY; CDR2 reads SVGAGI. There are 15 residues in the CDR3. The germline V and J ends were trimmed by 6 bases and 3 bases, with 18 bases remaining between them.

This clone has just a few counts. The chain has TRBV4-1 and TRBJ1-5, with D tentatively TRBD1 (6 bases). The V gene lost 2 bases and the J gene lost 6 bases, with 17 bases spanning the gap. CDR3 length: 16 residues. CDR1 and CDR2 (germline): MGHRA, YSYEKL. The CDR3 bases are TGCGCCAGCAGCCAACTGGAGGCAGGGGCAGGTCAGCCCCAGCATTTT. Protein: CASSQLEAGAGQPQHF.

CDR3 region: CASTNQGRFVNTIYF. CDR3 nucleotides: TGTGCCAGCACCAACCAGGGCAGGTTCGTAAACACCATATATTTT. The chain combines TRBV25-1 with TRBJ1-3; D may be TRBD1 (5 bases). V was trimmed by 7 bases and J by 6 bases, leaving 19 bases between them. This CDR3 is 15 amino acids long. CDR1 and CDR2 (germline): MGHDK, SYGVNS.

The rearrangement uses TRBV30 and TRBJ2-7; no definite D call. V dropped 5 bases and J dropped 2 bases, with 4 bases sitting between them. The CDR3 is 10 amino acids. Germline CDR1 reads GTSNPN; CDR2 reads SVGIG (reference sequence). CDR3 amino acids: CAWAAYEQYF. The DNA for the CDR3 is TGTGCCTGGGCGGCCTACGAGCAGTACTTC.

This clone was recorded a few times. This chain links TRBV2 with TRBJ2-7; 9 bases map to TRBD2. There are 15 residues in the CDR3. CDR1 is SNHLY, CDR2 FYNNEI, per germline. V was pared by 2 bases and J by 0 bases, with 2 bases of the junction left unmatched. The CDR3 DNA follows: TGTGCCAGCAGTGAACCTAGCGGGGCCTCCTACGAGCAGTACTTC. Translating it yields CASSEPSGASYEQYF.

The V and J genes are TRBV30 and TRBJ2-1, with 7 bases that match TRBD2. Germline V gives CDR1 GTSNPN, CDR2 SVGIG (reference sequence). The CDR3 consists of 14 residues. The CDR3 DNA reads TGTGCACTTGTTGGAGGCGGGAGTAACCATGAGCAGTTCTTC. Amino acids: CALVGGGSNHEQFF.

V usage is TRBV5-1 and J usage is TRBJ2-3, with 10 bases fitting TRBD2. The CDR3 covers 18 residues. Germline lookup yields CDR1 SGHRS and CDR2 YFSETQ. The J segment lost 3 bases and the V segment lost 2 bases, leaving 12 bases of the junction unmatched. The CDR3 loop reads CASSLRPSGGLETDTQYF. The CDR3 DNA is TGCGCCAGCAGCTTACGGCCTAGCGGGGGCCTAGAGACAGATACGCAGTATTTT.

This clone was counted a single time. The chain uses TRBV6-5 and TRBJ2-7; 7 nucleotides agree with TRBD1. Germline assignment: CDR1 MNHEY and CDR2 SVGAGI. V lost 10 bases, J lost 2 bases, and 8 bases stayed unmatched. CDR3 length equals 13 residues. The CDR3 protein is CATAGTVTYEQYF. The CDR3 region has the DNA TGTGCCACTGCTGGGACAGTAACCTACGAGCAGTACTTC.

This chain joins TRBV25-1 and TRBJ2-1, with 7 bases that match TRBD2. The CDR3 sequence is 14 residues long. Germline CDR1 and CDR2: MGHDK and SYGVNS. J lost 1 base, V lost 5 bases, and 2 bases had no gene match. This CDR3 reads CASSPGLSYNEQFF. The CDR3 nucleotides are TGTGCCAGCAGTCCGGGACTATCCTACAATGAGCAGTTCTTC.

The table lists this clone with a few counts. The genes are TRBV2 and TRBJ1-4, with D hard to call. This CDR3 comprises 14 residues. V was trimmed by 8 bases and J by 8 bases, leaving 18 bases between them. Germline CDR1 SNHLY, CDR2 FYNNEI. CDR3 nucleotide sequence: TGTGCCAGCTTCAATCCCGGGAGGAGCGAAAAACTGTTTTTT. Protein: CASFNPGRSEKLFF.

This clone was detected a few times. This sequence joins TRBV5-6 and TRBJ2-3, with D unresolved. V was trimmed by 0 bases and J by 4 bases, leaving 6 bases between them. Germline V gives CDR1 SGHDT, CDR2 YYEEEE. This CDR3 contains 13 residues. The CDR3 DNA follows: TGTGCCAGCAGCTTGGATCGTCCAGATACGCAGTATTTT. Translation: CASSLDRPDTQYF.

The rearrangement uses TRBV5-6 and TRBJ1-4; 7 nucleotides agree with TRBD1. The CDR3 sequence is 16 residues long. Germline V CDR1 and CDR2: SGHDT, YYEEEE. The V segment lost 5 bases and the J segment 0 bases; nucleotides outside the gene matches: 7. The CDR3 sequence is CASSTGDVATNEKLFF. The DNA for the CDR3 is TGTGCCAGCAGTACAGGGGACGTCGCAACTAATGAAAAACTGTTTTTT.

The chain employs TRBV4-1 and TRBJ1-4, with 7 positions matching TRBD1. Germline V lookup: CDR1 MGHRA, CDR2 YSYEKL. The junction had 10 bases not matched to a gene; V was cut back by 1 base and J by 8 bases. The CDR3 is 16 amino acids. The DNA of the CDR3 is TGCGCCAGCAGCCAAGTAGGGAAGACAGGGAGCGAAAAACTGTTTTTT. Translated: CASSQVGKTGSEKLFF.

The gene calls are TRBV9 and TRBJ1-4; 7 nucleotides line up with TRBD1. Germline values: CDR1 SGDLS, CDR2 YYNGEE. The CDR3 is 15 amino acids. V trimming: 2 bases; J trimming: 7 bases; junction bases outside the gene matches: 8. The DNA of the CDR3 is TGTGCCAGCAGCGTTAGATCCGGGACAGCTGAAAAACTGTTTTTT. Protein: CASSVRSGTAEKLFF.

The V and J genes are TRBV25-1 and TRBJ2-7; weak D call: TRBD2 (5 bases). V was shortened by 4 bases and J by 4 bases, with 17 bases between the two germline ends. This CDR3 spans 15 amino acids. Germline V gives CDR1 MGHDK, CDR2 SYGVNS. The CDR3, as DNA: TGTGCCAGCAGTGCGGCGATGAGGGAAGAGTACGAGCAGTACTTC. It encodes CASSAAMREEYEQYF.

The chain carries TRBV28 and TRBJ1-2, with D unresolved. This CDR3 spans 11 amino acids. Trimming pared 1 base from V and 10 bases from J, leaving 7 bases between. CDR1 is MDHEN and CDR2 is SYDVKM in the germline V gene. CDR3 residues: CASSLSGIYTF. Written as DNA, the CDR3 is TGTGCCAGCAGTTTATCGGGGATCTACACCTTC.

This clone was detected a few times. The chain is built from TRBV14 and TRBJ1-6, with D unresolved. This CDR3 contains 16 residues. Germline loops: CDR1 SGHDN, CDR2 FVKESK. Deletions cut 1 base from V and 3 bases from J, with 10 bases between. In DNA form, the CDR3 reads TGTGCCAGCAGCCAAGCGGCGGGAATCTATAATTCACCCCTCCACTTT. This sequence encodes CASSQAAGIYNSPLHF.

The chain links TRBV2 to TRBJ2-7, with TRBD2 matching over 11 bases. After removal of 6 bases from V and 4 bases from J, the junction contained 11 bases not matched to a gene. The CDR3 has 16 residues. Germline CDR1 is SNHLY and CDR2 is FYNNEI. CDR3 nucleotide sequence: TGTGCCAGCAGAGGGACTAGCGGTCCCGAGGCATACGAGCAGTACTTC. Residues: CASRGTSGPEAYEQYF.

The V call is TRBV29-1, the J call TRBJ1-2; TRBD1 is a possible D gene (6 bases). Germline V gene lookup returns CDR1 SQVTM and CDR2 ANQGSEA. Deletions cut 4 bases from V and 5 bases from J, with 11 bases between. The CDR3 is 12 amino acids. CDR3 nucleotide sequence: TGCAGCGTTGGGGACACAGGATATGGCTACACCTTC. Amino acids: CSVGDTGYGYTF.

This clone was seen a handful of times. CDR3 sequence: CAWSVTGESSPLHF. The CDR3 coding sequence is TGTGCCTGGAGTGTAACAGGGGAGAGCTCACCCCTCCACTTT. The chain is built from TRBV30 and TRBJ1-6, with 7 bases fitting TRBD1. V shed 0 bases and J 10 bases; nucleotides not matched to a gene: 6. The CDR3 length is 14 residues. Germline CDR1 reads GTSNPN; CDR2 reads SVGIG (reference sequence).

The gene calls are TRBV6-5 and TRBJ2-7; the D gene is possibly TRBD1 (5 bases). Trimming shortened V by 0 bases and J by 3 bases, and 9 bases separated the two germline ends. CDR1 and CDR2 from the germline V gene are MNHEY and SVGAGI. The CDR3 runs to 14 residues. The CDR3 is CASSYSGLGYEQYF. The CDR3 nucleotides read TGTGCCAGCAGTTACTCGGGGCTAGGCTACGAGCAGTACTTC.

In DNA, the CDR3 is TGTGCCAGCAGTTACTCAACGACAGCTAACTATGGCTACACCTTC. The encoded protein is CASSYSTTANYGYTF. The rearrangement joins TRBV6-5 to TRBJ1-2; D may be TRBD1 (5 bases). Trimming pared 0 bases from V and 0 bases from J, leaving 8 bases between. This CDR3 region has 15 residues. Germline V CDR1 and CDR2: MNHEY, SVGAGI.

The chain couples TRBV19 to TRBJ2-5; a weak D match, TRBD1 (6 bases). Germline V gene data show CDR1 as LNHDA and CDR2 as SQIVND (reference sequence). The CDR3 spans 14 residues. The V gene lost 7 bases and the J gene lost 2 bases, with 14 bases spanning the gap. CDR3 nucleotide sequence: TGTGCCAGTAAACGGGGAACAGGGCAAGAGACCCAGTACTTC. The encoded protein is CASKRGTGQETQYF. The complete variable domain, with remaining parts taken from reference TRBV19 and TRBJ2-5, reads DGGITQSPKYLFRKEGQNVTLSCEQNLNHDAMYWYRQDPGQGLRLIYYSQIVNDFQKGDIAEGYSVSREKKESFPLTVTSAQKNPTAFYLCASKRGTGQETQYFGPGTRLLVL.

V and J are TRBV5-4 and TRBJ2-1; D is ambiguous. The germline gives CDR1 SGHNT, CDR2 YYREEE (reference sequence). This CDR3 contains 12 residues. With 1 base removed from V and 6 bases from J, the gap between germline ends came to 5 bases. CDR3 sequence: CASSLRVNEQFF. Here the CDR3 DNA reads TGTGCCAGCAGCTTGCGCGTCAATGAGCAGTTCTTC.

The CDR3 reads CASSYLPTGTGGRNEQFF. CDR3 nucleotides: TGCGCCAGCAGCTACTTACCGACCGGGACAGGGGGTAGAAATGAGCAGTTCTTC. The gene calls are TRBV5-1 and TRBJ2-1; 11 positions agree with TRBD1. This CDR3 contains 18 residues. From germline, CDR1 is SGHRS and CDR2 YFSETQ. V was pared by 3 bases and J by 7 bases, with 15 bases of the junction left unmatched.

The V call is TRBV28, the J call TRBJ2-5; D may be TRBD2 (6 bases). V shed 3 bases and J shed 5 bases, with 13 bases lying between them. The CDR3 runs 14 residues. CDR1 is MDHEN and CDR2 is SYDVKM in the germline V gene. This chain's CDR3 is CASSFGGSIETQYF. In DNA, the CDR3 is TGTGCCAGCAGTTTCGGGGGTAGTATTGAGACCCAGTACTTC. The variable domain in full, completed from reference TRBV28 and TRBJ2-5, reads DVKVTQSSRYLVKRTGEKVFLECVQDMDHENMFWYRQDPGLGLRLIYFSYDVKMKEKGDIPEGYSVSREKKERFSLILESASTNQTSMYLCASSFGGSIETQYFGPGTRLLVL.

There are a few counts of this clone. The chain combines TRBV30 with TRBJ2-7; D is perhaps TRBD2 (5 bases). The CDR3 is 11 residues long. The germline V and J ends were trimmed by 3 bases and 6 bases, with 9 bases remaining between them. The germline gives CDR1 GTSNPN, CDR2 SVGIG (reference sequence). CDR3 amino acids: CAWRTNGEQYF. As DNA, the CDR3 is TGTGCCTGGAGGACTAACGGCGAGCAGTACTTC.

As DNA, the CDR3 is TGTGCCAGCAGCCAAGATGTTCTAGTTCGGAGCAATCAGCCCCAGCATTTT. Protein: CASSQDVLVRSNQPQHF. The chain joins TRBV4-2 to TRBJ1-5; D not resolved. Germline lookup yields CDR1 LGHNA and CDR2 YNFKEQ. CDR3 length: 17 amino acids. The V and J ends lost 0 bases and 1 base respectively, with 13 bases between them.

The rearrangement links TRBV19 to TRBJ1-3; 7 positions match TRBD1. The CDR3 is 13 residues long. J was trimmed by 4 bases and V by 7 bases; bases with no gene match: 4. Germline values: CDR1 LNHDA, CDR2 SQIVND (reference sequence). CDR3 DNA sequence: TGTGCCAGTAACAGGGGAATCGGAAACACCATATATTTT. Protein product: CASNRGIGNTIYF.

V usage is TRBV28 and J usage is TRBJ1-1; a possible D gene is TRBD1 (6 bases). Germline CDR1 is MDHEN and CDR2 is SYDVKM. V dropped 5 bases and J dropped 5 bases, with 15 bases sitting between them. This CDR3 contains 14 residues. In DNA, the CDR3 is TGTGCCAGCAGTCTCCCTGGGACACGGACTGAAGCTTTCTTT. This codes for CASSLPGTRTEAFF.

This chain connects TRBV2 to TRBJ1-5; the match to TRBD1 covers 10 bases. V gave up 4 bases and J gave up 4 bases; unmatched junction bases: 4. The CDR3 totals 15 residues. Per the germline V gene, CDR1 is SNHLY and CDR2 is FYNNEI. The CDR3: CASSAGQGENQPQHF. DNA for the CDR3: TGTGCCAGCAGTGCCGGACAGGGGGAAAATCAGCCCCAGCATTTT.

The chain joins TRBV5-1 to TRBJ1-2, with D possibly matching TRBD1 (5 bases). CDR1 is SGHRS, CDR2 YFSETQ, per germline. The V gene lost 4 bases and the J gene lost 7 bases, with 14 bases spanning the gap. The CDR3 spans 13 residues. CDR3 protein: CASSEGATIGYTF. In DNA form, the CDR3 reads TGCGCCAGCAGCGAAGGGGCTACGATTGGCTACACCTTC.